This TCR beta chain originates from a study of beta chain features in type 1 diabetes. What was sequenced were expressed TCRB transcripts, since all of the isolated RNA had been reverse transcribed. Sequencing used immunoSEQ multiplex PCR; TCRdb keeps in-frame clones, though not all of them. In the table there are roughly 300,000 clones, 12% to 15% of which are singletons. The CDR3 totals 20 residues. The germline V gene encodes CDR1 MNHEY and CDR2 SMNVEV (reference sequence). Trimming pared 5 bases from V and 1 base from J, leaving 27 bases between. There are a few counts of this clone. The chain links TRBV27 to TRBJ2-1; unclear D gene. Sequencing was carried out using central memory CD4+ T cells from blood. The clonotype was recovered from a young man in good health. The CDR3 region is CASSLSLSRGVEISYNEQFF. For the CDR3, the DNA is TGTGCCAGCAGTCTTTCGCTCTCCCGCGGCGTGGAGATTTCCTACAATGAGCAGTTCTTC.